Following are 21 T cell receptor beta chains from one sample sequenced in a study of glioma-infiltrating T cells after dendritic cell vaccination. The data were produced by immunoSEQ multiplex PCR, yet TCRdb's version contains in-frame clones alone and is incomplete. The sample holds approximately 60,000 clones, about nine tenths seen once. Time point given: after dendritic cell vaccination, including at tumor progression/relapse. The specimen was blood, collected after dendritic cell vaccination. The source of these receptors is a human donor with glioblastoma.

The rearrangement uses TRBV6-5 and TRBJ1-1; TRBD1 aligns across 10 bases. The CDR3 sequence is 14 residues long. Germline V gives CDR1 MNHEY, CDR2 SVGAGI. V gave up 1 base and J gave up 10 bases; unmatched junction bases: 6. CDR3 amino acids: CASSYLPRDRGAFF. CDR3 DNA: TGTGCCAGCAGTTACTTACCCCGGGACAGGGGAGCTTTCTTT.

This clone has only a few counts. Written as DNA, the CDR3 is TGTGCCAGCAGCTTAGCCGTGGGAGGGACGAGAAACACCATATATTTT. This gives the protein CASSLAVGGTRNTIYF. The chain uses TRBV7-6 and TRBJ1-3; D possibly corresponds to TRBD1 (5 bases). CDR3 size: 16 residues. V lost 0 bases and J 5 bases, leaving 14 bases between the germline ends. Germline V gene data show CDR1 as SGHVS and CDR2 as FNYEAQ. The whole variable domain, filled in from reference TRBV7-6 and TRBJ1-3, reads GAGVSQSPRYKVTKRGQDVALRCDPISGHVSLYWYRQALGQGPEFLTYFNYEAQQDKSGLPNDRFSAERPEGSISTLTIQRTEQRDSAMYRCASSLAVGGTRNTIYFGEGSWLTVV.

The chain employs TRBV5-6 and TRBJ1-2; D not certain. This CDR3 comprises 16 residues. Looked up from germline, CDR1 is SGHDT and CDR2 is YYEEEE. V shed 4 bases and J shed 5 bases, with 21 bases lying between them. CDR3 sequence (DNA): TGTGCCAGCAGCCCGGAGGGAAGTGGCTCGTGGTATGGCTACACCTTC. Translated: CASSPEGSGSWYGYTF.

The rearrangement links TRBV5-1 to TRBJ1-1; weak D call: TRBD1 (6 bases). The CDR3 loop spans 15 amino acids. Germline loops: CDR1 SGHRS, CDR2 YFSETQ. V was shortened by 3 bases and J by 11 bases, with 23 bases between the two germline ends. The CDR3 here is CASSSGLQGAAGAFF. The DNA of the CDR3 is TGCGCCAGCAGCTCGGGGTTACAGGGAGCGGCTGGTGCTTTCTTT.

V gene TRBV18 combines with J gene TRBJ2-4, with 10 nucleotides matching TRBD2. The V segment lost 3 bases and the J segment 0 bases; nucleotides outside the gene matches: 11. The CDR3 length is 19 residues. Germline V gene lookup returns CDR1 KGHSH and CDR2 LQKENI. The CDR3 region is CASSPEASGSLLAKNIQYF. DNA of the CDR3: TGTGCCAGCTCACCGGAGGCTAGCGGGAGCCTACTAGCCAAAAACATTCAGTACTTC. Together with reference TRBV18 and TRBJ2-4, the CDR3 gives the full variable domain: NAGVMQNPRHLVRRRGQEARLRCSPMKGHSHVYWYRQLPEEGLKFMVYLQKENIIDESGMPKERFSAEFPKEGPSILRIQQVVRGDSAAYFCASSPEASGSLLAKNIQYFGAGTRLSVL.

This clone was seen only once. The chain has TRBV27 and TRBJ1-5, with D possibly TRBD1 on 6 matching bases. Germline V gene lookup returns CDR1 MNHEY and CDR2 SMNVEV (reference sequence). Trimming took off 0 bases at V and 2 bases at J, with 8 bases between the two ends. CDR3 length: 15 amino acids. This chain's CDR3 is CASSLSQGRNQPQHF. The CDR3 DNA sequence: TGTGCCAGCAGTTTATCACAGGGCCGCAATCAGCCCCAGCATTTT.

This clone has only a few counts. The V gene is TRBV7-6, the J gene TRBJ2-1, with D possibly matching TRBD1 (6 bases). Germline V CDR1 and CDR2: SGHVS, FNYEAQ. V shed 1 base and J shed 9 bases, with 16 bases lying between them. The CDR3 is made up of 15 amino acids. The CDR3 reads CASSLVTGNRGEQFF. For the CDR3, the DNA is TGTGCCAGCAGCTTAGTTACAGGGAATAGGGGTGAGCAGTTCTTC.

This CDR3 is CASSLEFATNYGYTF. The CDR3 DNA is TGTGCCAGCAGCTTAGAATTCGCAACAAACTATGGCTACACCTTC. The chain carries TRBV7-2 and TRBJ1-2; D unresolved. The CDR3 has 15 residues. Trimming removed 1 base at V and 2 bases at J, with 11 bases between. Per germline, CDR1 SGHTA and CDR2 FQGNSA.

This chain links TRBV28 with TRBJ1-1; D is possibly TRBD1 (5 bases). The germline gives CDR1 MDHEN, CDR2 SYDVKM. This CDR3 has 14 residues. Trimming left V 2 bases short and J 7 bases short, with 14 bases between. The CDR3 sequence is CASSLLAGRLEAFF. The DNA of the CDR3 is TGTGCCAGCAGTTTACTGGCAGGGCGCCTTGAAGCTTTCTTT.

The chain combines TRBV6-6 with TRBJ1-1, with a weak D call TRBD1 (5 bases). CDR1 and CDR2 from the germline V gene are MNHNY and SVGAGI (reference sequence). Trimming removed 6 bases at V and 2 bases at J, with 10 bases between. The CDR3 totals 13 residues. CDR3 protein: CASRRQGNTEAFF. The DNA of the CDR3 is TGTGCCAGCAGGCGTCAGGGTAACACTGAAGCTTTCTTT.

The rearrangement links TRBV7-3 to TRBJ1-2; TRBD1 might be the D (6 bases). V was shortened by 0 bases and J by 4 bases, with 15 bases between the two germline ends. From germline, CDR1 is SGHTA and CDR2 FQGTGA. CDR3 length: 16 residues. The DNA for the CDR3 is TGTGCCAGCAGCTTAACCCCGGGGGGCTTCCCCTATGGCTACACCTTC. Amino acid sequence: CASSLTPGGFPYGYTF.

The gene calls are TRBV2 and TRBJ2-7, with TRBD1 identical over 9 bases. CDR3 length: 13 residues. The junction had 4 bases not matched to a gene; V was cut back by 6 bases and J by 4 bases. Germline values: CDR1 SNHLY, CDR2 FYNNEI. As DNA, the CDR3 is TGTGCCAGCAGAGGACAGGGGACGTACGAGCAGTACTTC. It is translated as CASRGQGTYEQYF.

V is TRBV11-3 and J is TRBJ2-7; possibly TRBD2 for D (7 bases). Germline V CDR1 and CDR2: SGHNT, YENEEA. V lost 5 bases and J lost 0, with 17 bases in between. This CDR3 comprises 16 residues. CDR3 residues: CASSPLGGQNSYEQYF. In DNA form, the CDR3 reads TGTGCCAGCAGCCCATTGGGGGGGCAAAACTCCTACGAGCAGTACTTC.

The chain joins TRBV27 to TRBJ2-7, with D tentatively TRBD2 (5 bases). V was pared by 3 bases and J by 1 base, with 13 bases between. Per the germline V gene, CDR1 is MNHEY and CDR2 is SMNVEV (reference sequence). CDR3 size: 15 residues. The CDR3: CASSFWEIPSYEQYF. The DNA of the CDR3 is TGTGCCAGCAGTTTCTGGGAGATCCCTTCCTACGAGCAGTACTTC.

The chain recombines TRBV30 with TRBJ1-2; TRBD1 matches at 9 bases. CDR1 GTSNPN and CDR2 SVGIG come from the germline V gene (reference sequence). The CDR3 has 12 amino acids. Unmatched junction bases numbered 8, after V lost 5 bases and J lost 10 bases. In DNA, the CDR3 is TGTGCCTGGCGGATCGGGACAGGGCCCTACACCTTC. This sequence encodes CAWRIGTGPYTF.

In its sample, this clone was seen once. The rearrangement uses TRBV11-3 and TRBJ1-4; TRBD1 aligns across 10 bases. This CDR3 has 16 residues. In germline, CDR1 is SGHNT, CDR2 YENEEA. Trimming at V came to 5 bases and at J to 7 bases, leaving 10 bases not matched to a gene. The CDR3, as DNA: TGTGCCAGCAGCCTTATTTGGGACAGGGGAGGTGAAAAACTGTTTTTT. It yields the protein CASSLIWDRGGEKLFF.

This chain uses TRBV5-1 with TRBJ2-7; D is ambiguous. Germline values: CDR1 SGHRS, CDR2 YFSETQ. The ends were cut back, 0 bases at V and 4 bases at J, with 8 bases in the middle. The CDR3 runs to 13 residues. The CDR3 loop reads CASSLVADYEQYF. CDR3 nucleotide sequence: TGCGCCAGCAGCTTGGTGGCGGATTACGAGCAGTACTTC.

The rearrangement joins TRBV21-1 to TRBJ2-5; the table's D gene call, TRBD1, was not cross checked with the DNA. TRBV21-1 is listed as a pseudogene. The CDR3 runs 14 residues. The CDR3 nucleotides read TGTGCCAGCCCGGGGATTTTGGGGGCGGAGACCCAGTACTTC. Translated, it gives CASPGILGAETQYF.

This chain's CDR3 is CASSKSREVRTKNIQYF. In DNA form, the CDR3 reads TGTGCCAGCAGCAAGAGCAGGGAAGTGAGGACCAAAAACATTCAGTACTTC. The J gene is TRBJ2-4, the V gene TRBV7-8; possible D gene TRBD1, 5 bases. The V end was cut by 5 bases, the J end by 2 bases, with 19 bases between. Germline V lookup: CDR1 SGHVS, CDR2 FQNEAQ. The CDR3 consists of 17 residues.

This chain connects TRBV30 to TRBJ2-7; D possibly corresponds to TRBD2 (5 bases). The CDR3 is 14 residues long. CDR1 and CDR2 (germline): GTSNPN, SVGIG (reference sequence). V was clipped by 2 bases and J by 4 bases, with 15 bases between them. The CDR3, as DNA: TGTGCCTGGAGTAAGGTGAGGGAGACGTACGAGCAGTACTTC. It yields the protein CAWSKVRETYEQYF.

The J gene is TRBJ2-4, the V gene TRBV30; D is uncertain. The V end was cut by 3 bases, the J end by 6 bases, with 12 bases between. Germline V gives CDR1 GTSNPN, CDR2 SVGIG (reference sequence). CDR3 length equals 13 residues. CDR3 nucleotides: TGTGCCTGGAGGGGTCGAGGCGGAAACATTCAGTACTTC. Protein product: CAWRGRGGNIQYF. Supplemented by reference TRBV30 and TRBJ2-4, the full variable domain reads SQTIHQWPATLVQPVGSPLSLECTVEGTSNPNLYWYRQAAGRGLQLLFYSVGIGQISSEVPQNLSASRPQDRQFILSSKKLLLSDSGFYLCAWRGRGGNIQYFGAGTRLSVL.